This T cell receptor (beta chain) emerged from a study of T cells in localized non-small cell lung cancer. Study findings and constraints: The appearance of a median around 57 of the top 100 tumor clones was seen in adjacent lung.

With respect to this clone: The antigen remains undetermined. The same CDR3 also results from other DNA sequences found in this sample.

The data were produced by immunoSEQ multiplex PCR, yet TCRdb's version contains in-frame clones alone and is incomplete. Here the sample spans about 2,300 clones, around 20% being singletons. The sequences come from lung tumor tissue, collected before any cancer treatment. The clonotype was recovered from a male donor aged 60 or over with stage I lung adenocarcinoma.

In DNA, the CDR3 is TGTGCCAGTAGTATCACAGGTTCCTACGAGCAGTACTTC. Translating it yields CASSITGSYEQYF. This chain joins TRBV19 and TRBJ2-7; possibly TRBD1 for D (5 bases). Germline V lookup: CDR1 LNHDA, CDR2 SQIVND (reference sequence). Trimming pared 3 bases from V and 1 base from J, leaving 7 bases between. The CDR3 runs 13 residues. Full variable domain (rest looked up from reference TRBV19 and TRBJ2-7): DGGITQSPKYLFRKEGQNVTLSCEQNLNHDAMYWYRQDPGQGLRLIYYSQIVNDFQKGDIAEGYSVSREKKESFPLTVTSAQKNPTAFYLCASSITGSYEQYFGPGTRLTVT.